The TCR beta chain under discussion was sequenced for a study of graft-versus-host responses after intestinal transplantation. For the study at large: As for transplant type, recipients had multivisceral, liver-intestinal, or isolated intestinal grafts. All of the recipients had induction that used anti-thymocyte globulin, then tacrolimus and steroids for about 3 years. Overall study findings and caveats: Detection of GvH clones occurred in recipient marrow, and some had their first appearance in ileum or blood. The study associated peak circulating GvH clone levels with early post-transplant HvG declines.

Regarding this clone: The antigen is not known.

V was pared by 5 bases and J by 0 bases, with 10 bases between. Germline lookup yields CDR1 SGHRS and CDR2 YFSETQ. The CDR3 extends over 14 amino acids. Some clones are missing from TCRdb's copy, which holds only in-frame ones; the method was immunoSEQ multiplex PCR. The sample includes 43,000 or so clones, approximately 94% seen only once; the top ten take 1.5% to 2%. This sample comprised PBMCs, obtained approximately 340 days after intestinal transplant. The TCR was taken from a human patient who received an intestinal transplant, so some T cells may come from the graft donor. This chain links TRBV5-1 with TRBJ2-3; D is unclear. The CDR3 spells CASREPGSTDTQYF. The CDR3 DNA reads as TGCGCCAGCAGAGAACCGGGTAGCACAGATACGCAGTATTTT.